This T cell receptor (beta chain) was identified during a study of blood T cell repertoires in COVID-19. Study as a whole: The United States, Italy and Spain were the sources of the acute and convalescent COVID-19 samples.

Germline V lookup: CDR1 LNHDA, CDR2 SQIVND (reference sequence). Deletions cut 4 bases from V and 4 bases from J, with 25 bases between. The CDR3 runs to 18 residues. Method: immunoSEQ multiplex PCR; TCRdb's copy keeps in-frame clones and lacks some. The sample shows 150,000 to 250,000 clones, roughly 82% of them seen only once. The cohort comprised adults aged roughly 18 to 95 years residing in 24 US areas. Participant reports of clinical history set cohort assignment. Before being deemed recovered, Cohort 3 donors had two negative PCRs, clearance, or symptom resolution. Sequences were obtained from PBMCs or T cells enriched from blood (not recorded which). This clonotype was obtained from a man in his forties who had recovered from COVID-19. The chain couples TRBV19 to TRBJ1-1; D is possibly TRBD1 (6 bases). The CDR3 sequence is CASSTDKGGSYWVTEAFF. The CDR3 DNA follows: TGTGCCAGTAGTACCGATAAAGGGGGTAGCTACTGGGTCACTGAAGCTTTCTTT.